Shown below are 16 T cell receptor beta chains from a single sample sequenced in a study of T cells after yellow fever vaccination. TCRdb recomputed calls from the 5' RACE reads with MiXCR, one row per CDR3 protein. The table includes approximately 550,000 distinct CDR3 sequences, 13% detected once. The sample in question was PBMCs, obtained on the day of the yellow fever booster vaccination. The receptors were gathered from a man aged 30 to 39 who received the YFV17D yellow fever vaccine.

This clonotype came up a few times. The rearrangement joins TRBV19 to TRBJ2-7; possibly TRBD2 for D (6 bases). The CDR3 totals 15 residues. The V and J ends lost 3 bases and 3 bases respectively, with 15 bases between them. Germline CDR1 reads LNHDA; CDR2 reads SQIVND (reference sequence). The CDR3 is CASSMRRGVFYEQYF. CDR3 DNA sequence: TGTGCCAGTAGTATGAGGAGGGGAGTTTTCTACGAGCAGTACTTC.

This clonotype has more than one count but fewer than ten. The chain combines TRBV29-1 with TRBJ2-1; D may be TRBD2 (5 bases). The CDR3 has 11 amino acids. The ends were cut back, 7 bases at V and 7 bases at J, with 11 bases in the middle. Germline values: CDR1 SQVTM, CDR2 ANQGSEA. The CDR3 protein is CSARTANEQFF. The DNA of the CDR3 is TGCAGCGCCCGGACTGCGAATGAGCAGTTCTTC.

This clonotype was seen a handful of times. The chain has TRBV20-1 and TRBJ1-6; D not certain. The germline V gene encodes CDR1 DFQATT and CDR2 SNEGSKA (reference sequence). The ends were cut back, 0 bases at V and 2 bases at J, with 8 bases in the middle. This CDR3 is 15 amino acids long. The CDR3 spells CSAREYQTYNSPLHF. For the CDR3, the DNA is TGCAGTGCTAGAGAGTATCAGACCTATAATTCACCCCTCCACTTT.

The V and J genes are TRBV12-3 or TRBV12-4 and TRBJ1-2; a possible D gene is TRBD1 (6 bases). There are 13 residues in the CDR3. Trimming left V 6 bases short and J 6 bases short, with 14 bases between. CDR3 nucleotide sequence: TGTGCCAGCAGCGAGAGGGGGAGGGATGGCTACACCTTC. It specifies CASSERGRDGYTF.

In its sample, this clonotype was seen a few times. CDR3 in amino acids: CASSLTDVVGYTF. The CDR3 DNA is TGTGCCAGCAGCTTAACGGACGTGGTTGGCTACACCTTC. The chain joins TRBV7-3 to TRBJ1-2; D not certain. CDR1 is SGHTA, CDR2 FQGTGA, per germline. This CDR3 comprises 13 residues. V lost 0 bases to trimming and J lost 7 bases, with 9 bases between them.

This clonotype was detected only once. V gene TRBV7-9 combines with J gene TRBJ2-5; 7 bases fit TRBD1. The germline V gene encodes CDR1 SEHNR and CDR2 FQNEAQ (reference sequence). CDR3 length: 15 amino acids. Trimming removed 4 bases from V and 3 bases from J; junction bases left unmatched: 8. This CDR3 is CASSSIWGTEETQYF. Written as DNA, the CDR3 is TGTGCCAGCAGCTCGATATGGGGGACAGAAGAGACCCAGTACTTC.

V gene TRBV6-5 combines with J gene TRBJ1-1, with TRBD1 identical over 7 bases. The CDR3 has 14 amino acids. The junction had 8 bases not matched to a gene; V was cut back by 6 bases and J by 4 bases. Germline loops: CDR1 MNHEY, CDR2 SVGAGI. The CDR3 nucleotides are TGTGCCAGCAGGTACGACAGGGTTGGCACTGAAGCTTTCTTT. It encodes CASRYDRVGTEAFF.

This chain connects TRBV10-3 to TRBJ2-5; 10 bases are shared with TRBD1. Germline CDR1 ENHRY, CDR2 SYGVKD. Germline trimming cut 5 bases from V and 2 bases from J; bases unmatched to any gene: 2. The CDR3 is 14 amino acids. The CDR3 loop reads CAISSDRGQETQYF. As DNA, the CDR3 is TGTGCCATCAGTTCGGACAGGGGGCAAGAGACCCAGTACTTC.

This clonotype was seen only a few times. The rearrangement joins TRBV11-2 to TRBJ2-1; TRBD1 or TRBD2 may be the D gene (5 bases each). CDR1 is SGHAT and CDR2 is FQNNGV in the germline V gene. Trimming left V 2 bases short and J 7 bases short, with 12 bases between. CDR3 length: 14 residues. The CDR3 is CASSLSGPGNEQFF. Written as DNA, the CDR3 is TGTGCCAGCAGCTTATCAGGGCCGGGAAATGAGCAGTTCTTC.

The V call is TRBV28, the J call TRBJ2-7, with D unresolved. The V and J ends lost 2 bases and 5 bases respectively, with 13 bases between them. CDR3 size: 14 residues. Germline-derived CDR1 and CDR2 are MDHEN and SYDVKM. The CDR3 sequence: CASSLNGPDDEQYF. In nucleotides, the CDR3 is TGTGCCAGCAGTTTAAATGGACCTGACGACGAGCAGTACTTC.

This clonotype showed up just a few times. In nucleotides, the CDR3 is TGTGCCAGCAGCTTAGATCTCCTGAACTACAATGAGCAGTTCTTC. Translated: CASSLDLLNYNEQFF. The chain has TRBV7-8 and TRBJ2-1; D unresolved. This CDR3 has 15 residues. Germline loops: CDR1 SGHVS, CDR2 FQNEAQ. V lost 1 base and J 3 bases, leaving 10 bases between the germline ends.

This chain connects TRBV29-1 to TRBJ2-2; D assignment may be TRBD1 or TRBD2 (5 bases each). The germline CDR1 and CDR2 sequences are SQVTM and ANQGSEA. There are 14 residues in the CDR3. Trimming took off 3 bases at V and 4 bases at J, with 12 bases between the two ends. The CDR3 DNA is TGCAGCGTTGATAAGGGGACGACCACCGGGGAGCTGTTTTTT. Protein sequence: CSVDKGTTTGELFF.

The V call is TRBV7-9, the J call TRBJ2-7, with 7 bases that match TRBD2. Per the germline V gene, CDR1 is SEHNR and CDR2 is FQNEAQ (reference sequence). After removal of 8 bases from V and 2 bases from J, the junction contained 3 bases not matched to a gene. The CDR3 has 12 amino acids. CDR3 in amino acids: CASRTSAYEQYF. CDR3 nucleotide sequence: TGTGCCAGCCGGACTAGTGCCTACGAGCAGTACTTC.

This chain connects TRBV7-3 to TRBJ1-1; 7 bases align to TRBD1. Per the germline V gene, CDR1 is SGHTA and CDR2 is FQGTGA. The CDR3 contains 17 residues. V trimming: 5 bases; J trimming: 0 bases; junction bases outside the gene matches: 12. This chain's CDR3 is CASSPRAGGQVNTEAFF. The CDR3 DNA is TGTGCCAGCAGCCCGCGGGCAGGGGGTCAAGTGAACACTGAAGCTTTCTTT.

The sample holds a few counts of this clonotype. The J gene is TRBJ2-7, the V gene TRBV20-1; D is ambiguous. The CDR3 runs 15 residues. In germline, CDR1 is DFQATT, CDR2 SNEGSKA (reference sequence). Trimming removed 0 bases at V and 2 bases at J, with 14 bases between. The DNA of the CDR3 is TGCAGTGCTAGAGATCTCGGTATTGCTCCCTACGAGCAGTACTTC. This translates into CSARDLGIAPYEQYF.

The CDR3 spells CASSPFSMNTEAFF. The CDR3 coding sequence is TGTGCCAGCAGCCCGTTCAGCATGAACACTGAAGCTTTCTTT. The genes are TRBV7-8 and TRBJ1-1; D is ambiguous. Germline V gene data show CDR1 as SGHVS and CDR2 as FQNEAQ. The CDR3 sequence is 14 residues long. V gave up 5 bases and J gave up 0 bases, with 10 bases separating them.